This entry lists 27 T cell receptor beta chains sequenced from one sample in a study of monozygotic twins with inflammatory bowel disease. No DNA is given; TCRdb re-called the 5' RACE reads and lists each CDR3 protein once. This sample lists fewer than 200,000 distinct CDR3 sequences; its ten largest clones have 2% to 3%. Sequencing used blood. Every receptor here comes from a human donor with ulcerative colitis or Crohn's disease, or a healthy co-twin of an affected twin (not recorded which).

V gene TRBV5-8 combines with J gene TRBJ2-7; there is no DNA to check the TCRdb D call of TRBD2. Per the germline V gene, CDR1 is SGHTS and CDR2 is YDEGEE. The CDR3 has 15 amino acids. The CDR3 spells CAISDSGGAWDEQYF.

The chain links TRBV10-3 to TRBJ1-5; TCRdb proposes TRBD1, but this gene call is untestable without DNA. Germline CDR1 is ENHRY and CDR2 is SYGVKD. The CDR3 runs 13 residues. CDR3 protein: CAISGDRDQPQHF.

The chain combines TRBV4-3 with TRBJ2-1; the D call from TCRdb, TRBD2, cannot be confirmed without DNA. Looked up from germline, CDR1 is LGHNA and CDR2 is YSLEER. This CDR3 spans 17 amino acids. The CDR3 here is CASSQNRGTSIPNEQFF.

The chain employs TRBV7-9 and TRBJ1-3. Germline CDR1 SEHNR, CDR2 FQNEAQ (reference sequence). This CDR3 comprises 14 residues. The chain's CDR3 is CASSSTAGGNTIYF. The full variable domain, completed using reference TRBV7-9 and TRBJ1-3, is DTGVSQNPRHKITKRGQNVTFRCDPISEHNRLYWYRQTLGQGPEFLTYFQNEAQLEKSRLLSDRFSAERPKGSFSTLEIQRTEQGDSAMYLCASSSTAGGNTIYFGEGSWLTVV.

The CDR3 loop reads CASSLLQGDSEQFF. The chain is built from TRBV5-1 and TRBJ2-1; TCRdb reports TRBD1, a call that lacks DNA to check it against. This CDR3 region has 14 residues. Germline CDR1 SGHRS, CDR2 YFSETQ.

The chain joins TRBV11-2 to TRBJ2-5. From germline, CDR1 is SGHAT and CDR2 FQNNGV. The CDR3 sequence is 12 residues long. CDR3 in amino acids: CASSLDAQIQYF.

V is TRBV7-2 and J is TRBJ1-3; the TRBD1 assignment by TCRdb is unverifiable without DNA. In germline, CDR1 is SGHTA, CDR2 FQGNSA. The CDR3 is 15 residues long. This chain's CDR3 is CASSPQTGQGNTIYF. Combining the CDR3 with reference TRBV7-2 and TRBJ1-3 gives the whole variable domain GAGVSQSPSNKVTEKGKDVELRCDPISGHTALYWYRQSLGQGLEFLIYFQGNSAPDKSGLPSDRFSAERTGGSVSTLTIQRTQQEDSAVYLCASSPQTGQGNTIYFGEGSWLTVV.

This chain joins TRBV24-1 and TRBJ2-1; absent DNA, TCRdb's TRBD2 call cannot be checked. CDR1 and CDR2 (germline): KGHDR, SFDVKD. This CDR3 is built from 17 residues. The CDR3 sequence: CATSDPSGGVSFNEQFF.

The J gene is TRBJ2-3, the V gene TRBV7-2; TCRdb returns TRBD2, unconfirmable since there is no DNA. CDR1 is SGHTA, CDR2 FQGNSA, per germline. CDR3 length: 15 residues. CDR3 region: CASSVGLAGADTQYF.

The chain is built from TRBV7-2 and TRBJ2-7; without DNA, the TCRdb call of TRBD2 cannot be checked. This CDR3 has 18 amino acids. Germline lookup yields CDR1 SGHTA and CDR2 FQGNSA. CDR3: CASSLARVSGGAGYEQYF. The entire variable domain, with the rest obtained from reference TRBV7-2 and TRBJ2-7, is as follows: GAGVSQSPSNKVTEKGKDVELRCDPISGHTALYWYRQSLGQGLEFLIYFQGNSAPDKSGLPSDRFSAERTGGSVSTLTIQRTQQEDSAVYLCASSLARVSGGAGYEQYFGPGTRLTVT.

The chain recombines TRBV5-1 with TRBJ1-1; TCRdb's D call, TRBD1, is unchecked because there is no DNA. This CDR3 spans 13 amino acids. Germline values: CDR1 SGHRS, CDR2 YFSETQ. This CDR3 is CASSGGGSTEAFF.

The chain carries TRBV2 and TRBJ2-5; with no DNA, the TCRdb D assignment of TRBD1 cannot be verified. The CDR3 length is 13 residues. CDR1 is SNHLY, CDR2 FYNNEI, per germline. The CDR3 protein is CASDPFTQETQYF.

The chain links TRBV15 to TRBJ2-3; TCRdb's D call of TRBD1 is untestable without DNA. This CDR3 is built from 17 residues. In germline, CDR1 is LNHNV, CDR2 YYDKDF (reference sequence). The CDR3 sequence is CATSTGQGATNTDTQYF. Filled out from reference TRBV15 and TRBJ2-3, the complete variable domain reads DAMVIQNPRYQVTQFGKPVTLSCSQTLNHNVMYWYQQKSSQAPKLLFHYYDKDFNNEADTPDNFQSRRPNTSFCFLDIRSPGLGDTAMYLCATSTGQGATNTDTQYFGPGTRLTVL.

This rearrangement joins TRBV5-4 to TRBJ2-2. The germline V gene encodes CDR1 SGHNT and CDR2 YYREEE (reference sequence). The CDR3 contains 18 residues. Here the CDR3 reads CASSLGGYNIANTGELFF. The full variable domain, with the rest looked up from reference TRBV5-4 and TRBJ2-2, is ETGVTQSPTHLIKTRGQQVTLRCSSQSGHNTVSWYQQALGQGPQFIFQYYREEENGRGNFPPRFSGLQFPNYSSELNVNALELDDSALYLCASSLGGYNIANTGELFFGEGSRLTVL.

This rearrangement joins TRBV20-1 to TRBJ2-1; as DNA is missing, the TRBD2 call by TCRdb cannot be tested. CDR1 and CDR2 from the germline V gene are DFQATT and SNEGSKA (reference sequence). The CDR3 has 16 residues. CDR3 protein: CSASEGSGRGYNEQFF.

This chain's CDR3 is CASTGRSEETQYF. The V and J genes are TRBV7-9 and TRBJ2-5; lacking DNA, the TRBD2 call made by TCRdb goes unchecked. This CDR3 contains 13 residues. Germline CDR1 SEHNR, CDR2 FQNEAQ (reference sequence).

The rearrangement joins TRBV7-3 to TRBJ2-7. Germline V gene lookup returns CDR1 SGHTA and CDR2 FQGTGA. This CDR3 is 14 amino acids long. The CDR3 reads CASSLTGTTGEQYF.

V gene TRBV7-2 combines with J gene TRBJ2-1; there is no DNA to check the TCRdb D call of TRBD2. Germline V lookup: CDR1 SGHTA, CDR2 FQGNSA. The CDR3 contains 14 residues. CDR3: CASSRAGGWNEQFF.

The chain has TRBV5-1 and TRBJ2-5. The V gene's germline CDR1 is SGHRS and CDR2 YFSETQ. The CDR3 runs 14 residues. The CDR3 is CASRLAVSEETQYF.

The chain is built from TRBV7-9 and TRBJ2-3; TCRdb reports TRBD1, a call that lacks DNA to check it against. The CDR3 runs 15 residues. Germline-derived CDR1 and CDR2 are SEHNR and FQNEAQ (reference sequence). CDR3: CASSPPGQSTDTQYF.

This chain joins TRBV6-5 and TRBJ1-2; TCRdb outputs TRBD1, but without DNA this stays unchecked. CDR1 is MNHEY and CDR2 is SVGAGI in the germline V gene. This CDR3 region has 17 residues. This CDR3 is CASSPLPGQGAHYGYTF.

V gene TRBV28 combines with J gene TRBJ1-6; TCRdb's D gene call, TRBD1, goes unchecked for lack of DNA. This CDR3 is built from 15 residues. Looked up from germline, CDR1 is MDHEN and CDR2 is SYDVKM. CDR3 loop: CASSPSGQGNSPLHF.

The chain uses TRBV29-1 and TRBJ2-5; TCRdb reports TRBD1, a call that lacks DNA to check it against. The CDR3 has 17 amino acids. Germline V lookup: CDR1 SQVTM, CDR2 ANQGSEA. The CDR3 sequence is CSVGPGGGGPGQETQYF.

The chain employs TRBV18 and TRBJ1-2. Germline V CDR1 and CDR2: KGHSH, LQKENI. The CDR3 contains 12 residues. The chain's CDR3 is CASSPRQDLYTF.

The V gene is TRBV28, the J gene TRBJ2-1. The CDR3 length is 18 residues. Germline CDR1 is MDHEN and CDR2 is SYDVKM. The CDR3 spells CASSLFTSRSRSNNEQFF.

The V gene is TRBV20-1, the J gene TRBJ1-5. This CDR3 contains 13 residues. Germline CDR1 is DFQATT and CDR2 is SNEGSKA (reference sequence). CDR3 in amino acids: CSARVQIYQPQHF.

The rearrangement links TRBV7-2 to TRBJ2-7; TCRdb outputs TRBD2, but without DNA this stays unchecked. Germline assignment: CDR1 SGHTA and CDR2 FQGNSA. The CDR3 is made up of 16 amino acids. CDR3 region: CASSLESGRSPYEQYF.